This TCR beta chain was identified in a study of T cell responses to AZD1222 COVID-19 vaccine. Findings and caveats of the study: Mostly white British, mostly female donors; authors suggested clonal diversity may be underestimated. It was only after the peak T cell response that any repertoires were sampled.

The repertoire was sequenced with immunoSEQ multiplex PCR; TCRdb's copy has only in-frame clones and lacks some. The repertoire holds about 120,000 clones, with about 93% as singletons. Germline-derived CDR1 and CDR2 are MNHEY and SMNVEV (reference sequence). V lost 5 bases to trimming and J lost 8 bases, with 21 bases between them. The CDR3 is 15 amino acids. Second-dose groups at about 4 or about 12 weeks were pooled. As for this clone: Its antigen is not identified.

This chain joins TRBV27 and TRBJ1-2; D is ambiguous. The sequencing here drew on peripheral blood, taken 28 days after the second AZD1222 dose. The receptor's source is an adult who received the AZD1222 COVID-19 vaccine. The CDR3 region is CASSPRTSVYRGYTF. CDR3 sequence (DNA): TGTGCCAGCAGTCCCAGAACATCGGTTTACCGAGGCTACACCTTC.